These T cell receptor beta chains were read from a single sample in a study of T-cell memory formation after mild COVID-19. Via MiXCR, TCRdb re-called the 5' RACE reads, giving one row per CDR3 protein. The repertoire holds about 49,000 distinct CDR3 sequences, about 28% seen once, with around two fifths in the top ten. The material sequenced was PBMCs or a T cell subset sorted from them (not recorded which). The origin of the receptors is a man aged 18 to 29 who had mild COVID-19 (a few samples of this study predate the infection). Cell type and time point are not known. CDR3s include the opening cysteine and the closing phenylalanine or tryptophan. The D gene is left open where the match is weak. Size values are once, few and many counts, or a class for expanded clones, and some rows have none.

d_gene	v_gene	abundance	j_gene	CDR3nt	CDR3aa
TRBD2	TRBV27	.	TRBJ2-7	TGTGTCAGCAGTTTGGGAGGGATCTACTACGAGCAGTACTTC	CVSSLGGIYYEQYF
TRBD1	TRBV4-1	once	TRBJ1-1	TGCGCCAGCAGCCAAGTTTGGGACAGCGATATGAACACTGAAGCTTTCTTT	CASSQVWDSDMNTEAFF
TRBD2	TRBV2	.	TRBJ2-7	TGTGCCAGCAGTGAGAGCGGGAAACGAGACTACGAGCAGTACTTC	CASSESGKRDYEQYF
.	TRBV6-5	.	TRBJ1-4	TGTGCCAGCAGTTGGACTCCGGCACCTGAAAAACTGTTTTTT	CASSWTPAPEKLFF
.	TRBV20-1	.	TRBJ1-1	TGCAGTGCCCGATCCAGGGCGCCTGAAGCTTTCTTT	CSARSRAPEAFF
.	TRBV2	few	TRBJ2-5	TGTGCCAGCAGTGAAACGGCGGCAGGGGCCTATCCTGGGGAGACCCAGTACTTC	CASSETAAGAYPGETQYF
.	TRBV18	.	TRBJ2-3	TGTGCCAGCTCACATACCTACGGGGCTAGCACAGATACGCAGTATTTT	CASSHTYGASTDTQYF
.	TRBV7-9	few	TRBJ2-7	TGTGCCAGCAGCTTAGTCGCAGCTTACGAGCAGTACTTC	CASSLVAAYEQYF
.	TRBV9	.	TRBJ2-1	TGTGCCAGCAGTCCTAGTAGCCCCAATGAGCAGTTCTTC	CASSPSSPNEQFF
.	TRBV20-1	.	TRBJ2-3	TGCAGTGCTAGAGCCCTCCTCAGCGGTCTTAGGGATACGCAGTATTTT	CSARALLSGLRDTQYF
TRBD2	TRBV4-1	.	TRBJ2-3	TGCGCCAGCAGCTGGACTAGCGGGGACCCTCGGGCAGATACGCAGTATTTT	CASSWTSGDPRADTQYF
.	TRBV6-2/TRBV6-3	few	TRBJ2-7	TGTGCCAGCAAGAGGGACGCCGGACGTTTCGACGAGCAGTACTTC	CASKRDAGRFDEQYF
.	TRBV7-2	.	TRBJ2-2	TGTGCCAGCAGCCCTATACGGGGGACGAGCACCGGGGAGCTGTTTTTT	CASSPIRGTSTGELFF
.	TRBV7-7	.	TRBJ2-1	TGTGCTAGCAGCTTAGCCACAGGGACCTACAATGAGCAGTTCTTC	CASSLATGTYNEQFF
.	TRBV5-1	.	TRBJ2-3	TGCGCCAGCAGCTCGACAGAATCCACAGATACGCAGTATTTT	CASSSTESTDTQYF
.	TRBV9	few	TRBJ2-2	TGTGCCAGCAGCGTAGGTGGGGGGACCGGGGAGCTGTTTTTT	CASSVGGGTGELFF
TRBD2	TRBV3-1	.	TRBJ2-5	TGTGCCAGCAGCTTTGGACTAGCGGGGGGCTATCAAGAGACCCAGTACTTC	CASSFGLAGGYQETQYF
.	TRBV20-1	few	TRBJ2-2	TGCAGTGCTAGAGCACCACCCCGGGCCACCGGGGAGCTGTTTTTT	CSARAPPRATGELFF
.	TRBV5-6	.	TRBJ1-1	TGTGCCAGCAGCGGTCGGCGCAGCCCACCTATTGAAGCTTTCTTT	CASSGRRSPPIEAFF
TRBD1	TRBV25-1	.	TRBJ1-2	TGTGCCAGCAGTTGGACAGGGGATCACTACACCTTC	CASSWTGDHYTF
TRBD1	TRBV4-3	.	TRBJ2-2	TGCGCCAGCAGCCCAGACAGGGGTTCCGGGGAGCTGTTTTTT	CASSPDRGSGELFF
.	TRBV27	.	TRBJ1-5	TGTGCCAGCAGTCCCCTGACTAGCCAGGCGGGTCAGCCCCAGCATTTT	CASSPLTSQAGQPQHF